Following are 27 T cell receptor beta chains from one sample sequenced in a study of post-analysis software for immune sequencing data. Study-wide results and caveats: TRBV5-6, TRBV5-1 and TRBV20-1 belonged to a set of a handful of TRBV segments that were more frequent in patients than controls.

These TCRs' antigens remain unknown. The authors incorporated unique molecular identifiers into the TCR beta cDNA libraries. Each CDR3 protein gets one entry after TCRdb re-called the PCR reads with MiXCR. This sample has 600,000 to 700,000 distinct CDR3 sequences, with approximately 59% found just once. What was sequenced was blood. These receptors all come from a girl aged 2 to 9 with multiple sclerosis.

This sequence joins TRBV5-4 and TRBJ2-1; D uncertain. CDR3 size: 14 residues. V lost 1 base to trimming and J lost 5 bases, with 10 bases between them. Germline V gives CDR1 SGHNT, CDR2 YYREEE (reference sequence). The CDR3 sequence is CASSLKDGHNEQFF. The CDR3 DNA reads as TGTGCCAGCAGCTTGAAGGACGGCCACAATGAGCAGTTCTTC.

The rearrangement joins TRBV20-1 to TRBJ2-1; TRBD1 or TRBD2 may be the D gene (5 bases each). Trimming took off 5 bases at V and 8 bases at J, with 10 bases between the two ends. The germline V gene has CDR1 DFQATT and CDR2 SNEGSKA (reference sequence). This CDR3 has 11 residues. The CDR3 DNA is TGCAGTGCTTCCCGAGGGGATGAGCAGTTCTTC. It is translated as CSASRGDEQFF.

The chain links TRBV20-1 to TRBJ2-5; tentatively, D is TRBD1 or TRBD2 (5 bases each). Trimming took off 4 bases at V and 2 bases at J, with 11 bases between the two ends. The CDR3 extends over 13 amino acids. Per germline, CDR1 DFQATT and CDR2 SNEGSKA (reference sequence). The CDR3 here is CSATVGVQETQYF. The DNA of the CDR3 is TGCAGTGCTACCGTGGGGGTACAAGAGACCCAGTACTTC.

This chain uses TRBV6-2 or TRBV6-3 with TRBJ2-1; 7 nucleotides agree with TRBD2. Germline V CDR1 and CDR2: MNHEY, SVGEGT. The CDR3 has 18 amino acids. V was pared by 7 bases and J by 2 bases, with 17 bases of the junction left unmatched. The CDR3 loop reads CASTIHPGGLSPYNEQFF. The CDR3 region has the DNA TGTGCCAGCACTATACACCCGGGGGGTTTGTCCCCCTACAATGAGCAGTTCTTC.

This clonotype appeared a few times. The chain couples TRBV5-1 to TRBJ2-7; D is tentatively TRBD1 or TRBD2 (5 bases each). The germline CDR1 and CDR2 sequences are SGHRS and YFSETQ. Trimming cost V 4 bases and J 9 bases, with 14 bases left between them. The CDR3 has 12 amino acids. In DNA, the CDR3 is TGCGCCAGCAGCATCCTCGGGGCCGCGCAGTACTTC. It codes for CASSILGAAQYF.

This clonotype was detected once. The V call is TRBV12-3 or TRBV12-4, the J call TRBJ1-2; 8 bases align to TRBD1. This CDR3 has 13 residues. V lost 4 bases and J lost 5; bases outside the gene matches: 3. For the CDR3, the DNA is TGTGCCAGCAGTTCCAGGGGGCCATATGGCTACACCTTC. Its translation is CASSSRGPYGYTF.

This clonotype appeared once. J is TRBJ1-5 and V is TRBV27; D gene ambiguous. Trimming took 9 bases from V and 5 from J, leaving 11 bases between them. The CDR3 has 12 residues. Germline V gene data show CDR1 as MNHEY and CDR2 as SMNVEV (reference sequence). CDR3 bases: TGTGCCAGTGGTCAGGTGGATCAGCCCCAGCATTTT. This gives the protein CASGQVDQPQHF.

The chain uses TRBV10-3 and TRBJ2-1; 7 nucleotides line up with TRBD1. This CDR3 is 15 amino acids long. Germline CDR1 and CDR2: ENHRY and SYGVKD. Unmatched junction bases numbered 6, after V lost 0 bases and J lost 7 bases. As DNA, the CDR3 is TGTGCCATCAGTGAGTCGAACAGGGGTAGTAATGAGCAGTTCTTC. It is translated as CAISESNRGSNEQFF.

The chain's CDR3 is CASSFGGSTNSPLHF. The CDR3 coding sequence is TGTGCCAGCAGCTTTGGAGGCAGTACTAATTCACCCCTCCACTTT. This chain links TRBV11-2 with TRBJ1-6; no clear D gene. Trimming removed 3 bases at V and 6 bases at J, with 12 bases between. Looked up from germline, CDR1 is SGHAT and CDR2 is FQNNGV. CDR3 length: 15 residues.

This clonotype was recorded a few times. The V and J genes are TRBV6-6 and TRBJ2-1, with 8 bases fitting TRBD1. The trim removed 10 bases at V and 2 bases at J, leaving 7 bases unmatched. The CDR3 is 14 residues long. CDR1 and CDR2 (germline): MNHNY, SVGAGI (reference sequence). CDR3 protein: CATSTGGTYNEQFF. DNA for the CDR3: TGTGCCACCTCAACAGGGGGAACCTACAATGAGCAGTTCTTC.

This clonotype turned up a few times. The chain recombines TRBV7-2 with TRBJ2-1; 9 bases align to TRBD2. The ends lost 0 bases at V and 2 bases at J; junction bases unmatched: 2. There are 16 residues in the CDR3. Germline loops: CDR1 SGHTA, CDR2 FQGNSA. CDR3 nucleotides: TGTGCCAGCAGCTTAGCGGCGGGAGGGCCCTACAATGAGCAGTTCTTC. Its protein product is CASSLAAGGPYNEQFF.

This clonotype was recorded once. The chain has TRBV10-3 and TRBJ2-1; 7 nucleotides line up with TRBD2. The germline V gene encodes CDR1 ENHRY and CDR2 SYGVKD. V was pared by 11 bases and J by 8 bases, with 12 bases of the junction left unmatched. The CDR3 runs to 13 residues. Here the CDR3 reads CAFRGTTIDEQFF. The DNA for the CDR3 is TGTGCCTTCCGCGGGACTACTATCGATGAGCAGTTCTTC.

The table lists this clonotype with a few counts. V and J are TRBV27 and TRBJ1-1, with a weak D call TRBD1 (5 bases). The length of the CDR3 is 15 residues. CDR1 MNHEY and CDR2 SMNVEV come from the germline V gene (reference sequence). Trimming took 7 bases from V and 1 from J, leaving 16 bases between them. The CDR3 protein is CASNSVGAQNTEAFF. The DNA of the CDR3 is TGTGCCAGCAACAGTGTAGGGGCCCAGAACACTGAAGCTTTCTTT.

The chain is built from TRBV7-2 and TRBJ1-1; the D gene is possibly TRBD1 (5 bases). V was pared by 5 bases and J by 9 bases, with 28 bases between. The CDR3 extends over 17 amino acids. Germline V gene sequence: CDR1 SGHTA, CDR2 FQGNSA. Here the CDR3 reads CASSPQLNSRDLGKAFF. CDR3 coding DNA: TGTGCCAGCAGCCCACAGCTAAATTCCCGGGACTTAGGGAAAGCTTTCTTT.

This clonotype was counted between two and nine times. DNA for the CDR3: TGTGCCAGCAGCCCCCCTCCGGGGGGAGTCACAGATACGCAGTATTTT. As protein: CASSPPPGGVTDTQYF. This rearrangement joins TRBV5-6 to TRBJ2-3, with TRBD2 matching 7 bases. J gave up 2 bases and V 4 bases, and 10 bases lay outside the gene matches. The length of the CDR3 is 16 residues. The germline V gene has CDR1 SGHDT and CDR2 YYEEEE.

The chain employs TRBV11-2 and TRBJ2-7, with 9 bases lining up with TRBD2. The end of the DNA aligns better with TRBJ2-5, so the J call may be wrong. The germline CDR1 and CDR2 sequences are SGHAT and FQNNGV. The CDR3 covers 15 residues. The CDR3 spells CASSLLAGMGKTQYF. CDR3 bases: TGTGCCAGCAGCTTACTAGCGGGAATGGGAAAGACCCAGTACTTC.

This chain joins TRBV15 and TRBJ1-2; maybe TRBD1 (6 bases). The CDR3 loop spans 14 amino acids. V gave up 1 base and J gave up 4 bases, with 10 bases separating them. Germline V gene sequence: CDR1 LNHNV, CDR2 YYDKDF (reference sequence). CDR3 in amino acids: CATSRGGPGYGYTF. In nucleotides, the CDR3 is TGTGCCACCAGCAGAGGGGGGCCTGGCTATGGCTACACCTTC. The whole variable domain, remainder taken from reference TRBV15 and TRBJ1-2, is DAMVIQNPRYQVTQFGKPVTLSCSQTLNHNVMYWYQQKSSQAPKLLFHYYDKDFNNEADTPDNFQSRRPNTSFCFLDIRSPGLGDTAMYLCATSRGGPGYGYTFGSGTRLTVV.

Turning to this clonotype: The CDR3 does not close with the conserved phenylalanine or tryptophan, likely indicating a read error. CDR3 in DNA: TGCGCCAGCAGCTTAGGGGGCGAGAACGAAAAACTGTTTTTG. It translates to CASSLGGENEKLFL. The chain joins TRBV5-1 to TRBJ1-4; TRBD1 matches 7 bases. CDR1 is SGHRS, CDR2 YFSETQ, per germline. Trimming at V came to 2 bases and at J to 8 bases, leaving 6 bases not matched to a gene. This CDR3 has 14 residues.

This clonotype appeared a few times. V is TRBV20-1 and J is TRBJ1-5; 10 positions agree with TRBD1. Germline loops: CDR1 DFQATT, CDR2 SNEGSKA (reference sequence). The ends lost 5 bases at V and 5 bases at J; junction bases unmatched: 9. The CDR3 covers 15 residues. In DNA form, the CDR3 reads TGCAGTGCTCTCAACCGGGACAGGGGATATCAGCCCCAGCATTTT. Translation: CSALNRDRGYQPQHF.

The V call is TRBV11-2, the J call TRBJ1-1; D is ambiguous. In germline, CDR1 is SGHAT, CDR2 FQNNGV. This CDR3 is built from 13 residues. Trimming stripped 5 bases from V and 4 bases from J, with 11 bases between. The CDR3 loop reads CASSPKPGTEAFF. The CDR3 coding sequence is TGTGCCAGCAGCCCAAAACCGGGCACTGAAGCTTTCTTT.

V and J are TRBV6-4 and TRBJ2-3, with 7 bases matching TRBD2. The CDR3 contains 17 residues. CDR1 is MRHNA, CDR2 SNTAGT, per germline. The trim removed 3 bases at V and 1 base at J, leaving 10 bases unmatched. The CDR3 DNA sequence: TGTGCCAGCAGTGAGACCCCCGGGACTAAGGGCACAGATACGCAGTATTTT. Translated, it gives CASSETPGTKGTDTQYF.

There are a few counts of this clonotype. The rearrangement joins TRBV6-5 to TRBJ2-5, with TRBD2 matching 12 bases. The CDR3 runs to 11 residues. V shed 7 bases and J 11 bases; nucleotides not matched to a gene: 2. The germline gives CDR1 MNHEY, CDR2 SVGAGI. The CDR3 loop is CASTSGRVQYF. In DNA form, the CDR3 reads TGTGCCAGCACTAGCGGGAGGGTGCAGTACTTC.

The CDR3: CASSLIPSHYEQYF. In DNA form, the CDR3 reads TGTGCCAGCAGCTTAATCCCCTCCCACTACGAGCAGTACTTC. The chain uses TRBV11-2 and TRBJ2-5, with D unresolved. The last part of the DNA fits TRBJ2-7 better; the J call may be wrong. CDR3 length: 14 residues. Per germline, CDR1 SGHAT and CDR2 FQNNGV.

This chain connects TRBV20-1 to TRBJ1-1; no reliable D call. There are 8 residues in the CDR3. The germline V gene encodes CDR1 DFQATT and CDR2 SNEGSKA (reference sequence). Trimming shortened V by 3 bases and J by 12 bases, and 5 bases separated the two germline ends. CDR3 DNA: TGCAGTGCTAGCGGATCTTTCTTT. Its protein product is CSASGSFF.

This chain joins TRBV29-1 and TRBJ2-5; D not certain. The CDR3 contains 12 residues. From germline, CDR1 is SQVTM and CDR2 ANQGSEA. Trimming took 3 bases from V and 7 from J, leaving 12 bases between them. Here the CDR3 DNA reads TGCAGCGTTGATTTGACCGGCCGGACCCAGTACTTC. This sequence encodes CSVDLTGRTQYF. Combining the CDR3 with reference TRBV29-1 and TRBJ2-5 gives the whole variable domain SAVISQKPSRDICQRGTSLTIQCQVDSQVTMMFWYRQQPGQSLTLIATANQGSEATYESGFVIDKFPISRPNLTFSTLTVSNMSPEDSSIYLCSVDLTGRTQYFGPGTRLLVL.

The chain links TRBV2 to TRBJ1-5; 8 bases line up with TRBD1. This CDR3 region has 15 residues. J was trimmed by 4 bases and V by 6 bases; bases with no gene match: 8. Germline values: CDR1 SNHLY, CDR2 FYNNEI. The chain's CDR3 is CASRESGQANQPQHF. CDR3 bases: TGTGCCAGCAGGGAATCGGGACAGGCAAATCAGCCCCAGCATTTT.

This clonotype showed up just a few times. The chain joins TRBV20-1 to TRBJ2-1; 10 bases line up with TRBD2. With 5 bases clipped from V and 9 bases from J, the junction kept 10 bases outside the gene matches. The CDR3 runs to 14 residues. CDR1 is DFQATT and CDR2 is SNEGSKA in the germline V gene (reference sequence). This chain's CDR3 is CSAGSLAGEGEQFF. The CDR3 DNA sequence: TGCAGTGCTGGGTCGCTAGCGGGAGAGGGTGAGCAGTTCTTC.